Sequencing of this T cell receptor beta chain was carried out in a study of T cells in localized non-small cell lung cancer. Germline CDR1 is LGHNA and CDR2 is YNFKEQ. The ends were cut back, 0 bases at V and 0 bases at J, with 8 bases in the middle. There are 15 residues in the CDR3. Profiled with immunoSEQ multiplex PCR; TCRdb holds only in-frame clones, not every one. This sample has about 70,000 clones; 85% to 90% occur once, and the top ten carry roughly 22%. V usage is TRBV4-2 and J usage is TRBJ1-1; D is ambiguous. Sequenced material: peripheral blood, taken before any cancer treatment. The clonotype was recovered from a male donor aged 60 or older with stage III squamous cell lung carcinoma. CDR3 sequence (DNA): TGTGCCAGCAGCCAAGAAGCGACGTTGAACACTGAAGCTTTCTTT. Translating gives CASSQEATLNTEAFF.